The sequence of this T cell receptor beta chain was determined in a study of blood T cells in healthy people across ages. The CDR3 covers 17 residues. The V segment lost 4 bases and the J segment 1 base; nucleotides outside the gene matches: 12. Germline CDR1 SGHRS, CDR2 YFSETQ. Approximately 9 milliliters was the volume of peripheral blood drawn from each donor. As to this clonotype: Its antigen is unknown.

A second PCR of 7 to 11 cycles used a sample-barcoded 5' primer and a J-beta primer mix. Via MiXCR, TCRdb re-called the 5' RACE reads, giving one row per CDR3 protein. Seen here are 550,000 to 700,000 distinct CDR3 sequences, 25% to 30% observed once, and the top ten hold approximately 17%. Whole-study findings and limits: TCR beta diversity tracked closely with naive T cell percentage. PBMC samples, being unsorted, prevented any conclusive comparison of naive and antigen-experienced cells.

The chain combines TRBV5-1 with TRBJ1-1; the match to TRBD1 covers 8 bases. Sequencing was carried out using blood. The receptor was derived from a woman aged 70-85 years in good health. CDR3 in amino acids: CASSRNLPTGGNTEAFF. Written as DNA, the CDR3 is TGCGCCAGCAGCCGAAACCTACCTACAGGGGGGAACACTGAAGCTTTCTTT.